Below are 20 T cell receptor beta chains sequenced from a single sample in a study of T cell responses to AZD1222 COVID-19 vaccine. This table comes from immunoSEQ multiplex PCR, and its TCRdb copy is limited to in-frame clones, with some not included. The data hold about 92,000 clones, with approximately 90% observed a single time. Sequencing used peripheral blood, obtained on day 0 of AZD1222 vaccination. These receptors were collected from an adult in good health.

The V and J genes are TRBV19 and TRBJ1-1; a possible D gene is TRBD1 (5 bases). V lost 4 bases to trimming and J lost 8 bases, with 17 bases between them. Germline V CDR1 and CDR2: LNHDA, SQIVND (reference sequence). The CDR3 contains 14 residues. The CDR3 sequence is CASSTFWTNREAFF. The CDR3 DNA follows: TGTGCCAGTAGTACCTTCTGGACGAACAGGGAAGCTTTCTTT.

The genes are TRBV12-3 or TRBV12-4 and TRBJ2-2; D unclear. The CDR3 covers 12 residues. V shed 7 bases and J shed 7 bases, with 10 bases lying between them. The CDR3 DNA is TGTGCCAGCACCTCCTTGGTCGGGGAGCTGTTTTTT. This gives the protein CASTSLVGELFF.

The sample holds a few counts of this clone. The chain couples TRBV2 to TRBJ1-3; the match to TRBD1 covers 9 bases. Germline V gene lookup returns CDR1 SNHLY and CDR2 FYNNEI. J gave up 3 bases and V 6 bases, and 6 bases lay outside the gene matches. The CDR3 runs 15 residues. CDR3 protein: CASRRGQGVGNTIYF. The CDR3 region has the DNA TGTGCCAGCAGGAGGGGACAGGGTGTTGGAAACACCATATATTTT.

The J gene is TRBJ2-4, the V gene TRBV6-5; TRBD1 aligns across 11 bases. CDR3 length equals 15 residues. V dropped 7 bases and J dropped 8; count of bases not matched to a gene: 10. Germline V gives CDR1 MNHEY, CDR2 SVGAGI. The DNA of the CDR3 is TGTGCCAGCATCTCCGGGACAGGGGGTTCGGACATTCAGTACTTC. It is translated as CASISGTGGSDIQYF.

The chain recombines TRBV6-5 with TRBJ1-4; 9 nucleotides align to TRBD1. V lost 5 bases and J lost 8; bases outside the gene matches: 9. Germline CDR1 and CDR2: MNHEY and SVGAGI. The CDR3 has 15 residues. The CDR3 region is CASSRPGQGREKLFF. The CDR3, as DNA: TGTGCCAGCAGTAGACCGGGACAGGGACGAGAAAAACTGTTTTTT.

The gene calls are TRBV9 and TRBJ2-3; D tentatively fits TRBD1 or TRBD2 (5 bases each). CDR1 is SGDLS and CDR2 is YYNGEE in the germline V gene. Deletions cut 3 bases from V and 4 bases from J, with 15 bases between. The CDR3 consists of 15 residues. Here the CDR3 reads CASSAGLQGADTQYF. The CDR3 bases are TGTGCCAGCAGCGCCGGGCTTCAGGGAGCAGATACGCAGTATTTT.

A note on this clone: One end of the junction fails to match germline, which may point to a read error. In DNA form, the CDR3 reads TGTGCCAGCAGCATAGCGGCAGGGCATAATTCACCCCTCCACTTT. It translates to CASSIAAGHNSPLHF. The chain carries TRBV7-6 and TRBJ1-6, with a tentative D call TRBD1 (5 bases). Germline V CDR1 and CDR2: SGHVS, FNYEAQ. The CDR3 is 15 residues long.

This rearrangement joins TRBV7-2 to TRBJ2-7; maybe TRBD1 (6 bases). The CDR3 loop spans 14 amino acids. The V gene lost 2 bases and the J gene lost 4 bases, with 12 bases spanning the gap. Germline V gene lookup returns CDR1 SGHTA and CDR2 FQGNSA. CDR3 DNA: TGTGCCAGCAGCTTATACCGGACAGCTTACGAGCAGTACTTC. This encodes CASSLYRTAYEQYF.

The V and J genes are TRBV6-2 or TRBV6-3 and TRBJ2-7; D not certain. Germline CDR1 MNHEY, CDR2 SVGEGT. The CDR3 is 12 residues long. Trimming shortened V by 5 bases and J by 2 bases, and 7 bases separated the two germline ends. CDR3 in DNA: TGTGCCAGCAGTATGGGAACCTACGAGCAGTACTTC. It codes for CASSMGTYEQYF.

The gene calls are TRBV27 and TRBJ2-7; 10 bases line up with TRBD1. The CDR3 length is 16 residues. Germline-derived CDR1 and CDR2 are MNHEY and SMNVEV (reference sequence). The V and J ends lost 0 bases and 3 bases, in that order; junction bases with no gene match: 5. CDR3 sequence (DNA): TGTGCCAGCAGTTTATCGGGGACAGGGGCGTTCTACGAGCAGTACTTC. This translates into CASSLSGTGAFYEQYF.

The CDR3 bases are TGTGCCAGCAGCCTTCAGGGCATGAACACTGAAGCTTTCTTT. It translates to CASSLQGMNTEAFF. This sequence joins TRBV7-2 and TRBJ1-1; D possibly corresponds to TRBD1 (5 bases). Germline V gene lookup returns CDR1 SGHTA and CDR2 FQGNSA. The CDR3 loop spans 14 amino acids. V was pared by 5 bases and J by 0 bases, with 10 bases between.

This chain's CDR3 is CASSEAGYGYTF. Written as DNA, the CDR3 is TGTGCCAGTAGTGAGGCAGGCTATGGCTACACCTTC. The chain employs TRBV19 and TRBJ1-2, with D hard to call. Germline loops: CDR1 LNHDA, CDR2 SQIVND (reference sequence). The ends were cut back, 5 bases at V and 4 bases at J, with 8 bases in the middle. The CDR3 loop spans 12 amino acids.

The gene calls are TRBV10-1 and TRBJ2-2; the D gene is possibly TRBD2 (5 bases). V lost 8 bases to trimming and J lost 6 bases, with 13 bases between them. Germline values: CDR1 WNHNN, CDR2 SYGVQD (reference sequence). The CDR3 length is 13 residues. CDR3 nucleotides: TGCGCCAGCGGGAGTTCGGTCGCCGGGGAGCTGTTTTTT. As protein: CASGSSVAGELFF.

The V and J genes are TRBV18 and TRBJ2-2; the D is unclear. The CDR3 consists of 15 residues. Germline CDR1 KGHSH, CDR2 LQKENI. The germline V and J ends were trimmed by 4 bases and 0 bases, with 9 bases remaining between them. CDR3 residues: CASSQSRTNTGELFF. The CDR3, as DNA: TGTGCCAGCTCACAAAGCAGGACGAACACCGGGGAGCTGTTTTTT.

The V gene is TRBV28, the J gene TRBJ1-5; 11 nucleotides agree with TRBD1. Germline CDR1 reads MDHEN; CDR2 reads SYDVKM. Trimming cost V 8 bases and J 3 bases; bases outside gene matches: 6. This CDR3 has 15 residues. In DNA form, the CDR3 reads TGTGCCAGCTGGGGGGACAGGGGGGTCAATCAGCCCCAGCATTTT. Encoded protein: CASWGDRGVNQPQHF.

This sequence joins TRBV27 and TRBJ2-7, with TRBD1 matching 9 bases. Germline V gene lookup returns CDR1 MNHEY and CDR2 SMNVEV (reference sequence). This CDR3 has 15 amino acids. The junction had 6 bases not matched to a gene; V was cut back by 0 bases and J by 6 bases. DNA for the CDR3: TGTGCCAGCAGTTTATCAGGACAGGGGAGTAGCGAGCAGTACTTC. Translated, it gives CASSLSGQGSSEQYF.

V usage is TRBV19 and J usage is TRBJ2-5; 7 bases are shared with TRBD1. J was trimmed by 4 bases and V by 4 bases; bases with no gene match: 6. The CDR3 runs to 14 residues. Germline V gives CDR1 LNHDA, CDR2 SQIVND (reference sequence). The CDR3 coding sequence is TGTGCCAGTAGTACACAGGGGACCCGAGAGACCCAGTACTTC. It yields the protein CASSTQGTRETQYF. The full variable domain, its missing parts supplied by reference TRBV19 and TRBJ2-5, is DGGITQSPKYLFRKEGQNVTLSCEQNLNHDAMYWYRQDPGQGLRLIYYSQIVNDFQKGDIAEGYSVSREKKESFPLTVTSAQKNPTAFYLCASSTQGTRETQYFGPGTRLLVL.

The CDR3: CASSLGPRGAGANVLTF. DNA for the CDR3: TGTGCCAGCAGCTTAGGGCCCAGGGGGGCTGGGGCCAACGTCCTGACTTTC. V gene TRBV7-3 combines with J gene TRBJ2-6, with TRBD1 as a possible D gene (7 bases). The CDR3 sequence is 17 residues long. Trimming took 2 bases from V and 2 from J, leaving 13 bases between them. The germline V gene encodes CDR1 SGHTA and CDR2 FQGTGA.

The CDR3 loop reads CASSQGSLAFF. The CDR3 nucleotides are TGCGCCAGCAGCCAGGGGAGCTTAGCTTTCTTT. The chain recombines TRBV4-1 with TRBJ1-1; D ambiguous. The CDR3 totals 11 residues. CDR1 and CDR2 (germline): MGHRA, YSYEKL. The germline V and J ends were trimmed by 3 bases and 10 bases, with 9 bases remaining between them.

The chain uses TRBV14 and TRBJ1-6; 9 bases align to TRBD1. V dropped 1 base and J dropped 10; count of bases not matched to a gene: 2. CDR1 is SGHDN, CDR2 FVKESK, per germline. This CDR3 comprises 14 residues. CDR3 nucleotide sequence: TGTGCCAGCAGCCAAGGACAGGGGGACTCACCCCTCCACTTT. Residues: CASSQGQGDSPLHF.